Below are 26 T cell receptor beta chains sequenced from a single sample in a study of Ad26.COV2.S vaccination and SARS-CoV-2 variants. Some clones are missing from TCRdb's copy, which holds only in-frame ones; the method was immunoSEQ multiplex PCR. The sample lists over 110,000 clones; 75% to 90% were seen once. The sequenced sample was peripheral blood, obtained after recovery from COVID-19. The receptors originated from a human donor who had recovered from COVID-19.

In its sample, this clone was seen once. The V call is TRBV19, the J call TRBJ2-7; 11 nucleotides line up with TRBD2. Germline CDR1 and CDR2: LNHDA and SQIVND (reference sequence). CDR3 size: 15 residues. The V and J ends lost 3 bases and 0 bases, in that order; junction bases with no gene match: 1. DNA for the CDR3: TGTGCCAGTAGTATTAGCGGGGGGGACTCCTACGAGCAGTACTTC. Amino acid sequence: CASSISGGDSYEQYF.

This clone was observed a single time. CDR3 region: CASSLAATSGGEDTQYF. CDR3 in DNA: TGCGCCAGCAGCTTGGCCGCGACTAGCGGGGGGGAAGATACGCAGTATTTT. This chain connects TRBV5-1 to TRBJ2-3, with 14 bases identical to TRBD2. CDR1 SGHRS and CDR2 YFSETQ come from the germline V gene. The CDR3 is made up of 17 amino acids. The ends lost 0 bases at V and 5 bases at J; junction bases unmatched: 5.

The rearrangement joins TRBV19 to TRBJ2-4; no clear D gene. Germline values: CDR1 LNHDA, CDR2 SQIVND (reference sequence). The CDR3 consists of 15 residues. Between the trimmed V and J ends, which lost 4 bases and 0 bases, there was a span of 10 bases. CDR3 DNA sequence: TGTGCCAGTAGTACCTTCAAGGAAGCCAAAAACATTCAGTACTTC. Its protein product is CASSTFKEAKNIQYF. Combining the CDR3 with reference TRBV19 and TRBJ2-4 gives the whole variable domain DGGITQSPKYLFRKEGQNVTLSCEQNLNHDAMYWYRQDPGQGLRLIYYSQIVNDFQKGDIAEGYSVSREKKESFPLTVTSAQKNPTAFYLCASSTFKEAKNIQYFGAGTRLSVL.

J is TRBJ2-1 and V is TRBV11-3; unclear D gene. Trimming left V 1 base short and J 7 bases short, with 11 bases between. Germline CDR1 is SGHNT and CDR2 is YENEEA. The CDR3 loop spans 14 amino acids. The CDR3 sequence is CASSLAPGRNEQFF. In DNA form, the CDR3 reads TGTGCCAGCAGCTTAGCCCCCGGCAGAAATGAGCAGTTCTTC.

CDR3 sequence: CASSRSTGATRTYNEQFF. The CDR3 nucleotides are TGTGCCAGCAGCCGATCGACAGGGGCCACAAGAACCTACAATGAGCAGTTCTTC. The chain is built from TRBV7-8 and TRBJ2-1; 8 nucleotides match TRBD1. Germline-derived CDR1 and CDR2 are SGHVS and FQNEAQ. The CDR3 loop spans 18 amino acids. V was pared by 5 bases and J by 2 bases, with 14 bases of the junction left unmatched.

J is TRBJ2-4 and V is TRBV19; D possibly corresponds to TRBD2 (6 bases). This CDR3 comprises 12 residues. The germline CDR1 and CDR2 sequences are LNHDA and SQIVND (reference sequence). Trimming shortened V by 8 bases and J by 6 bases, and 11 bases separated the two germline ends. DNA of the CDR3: TGTGCCAGTGGAAGGCGGGGAAACATTCAGTACTTC. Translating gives CASGRRGNIQYF.

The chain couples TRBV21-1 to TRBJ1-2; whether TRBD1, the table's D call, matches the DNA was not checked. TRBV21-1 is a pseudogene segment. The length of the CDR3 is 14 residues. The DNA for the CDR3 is TGTGCCAGCATATTCCAAGGGGGTGACGGAGGCTACACCTTC. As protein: CASIFQGGDGGYTF.

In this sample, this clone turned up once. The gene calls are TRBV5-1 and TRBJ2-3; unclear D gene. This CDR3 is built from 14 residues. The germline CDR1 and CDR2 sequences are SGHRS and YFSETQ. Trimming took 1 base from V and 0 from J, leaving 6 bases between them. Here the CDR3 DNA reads TGCGCCAGCAGCTTGCCTACGAGCACAGATACGCAGTATTTT. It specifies CASSLPTSTDTQYF.

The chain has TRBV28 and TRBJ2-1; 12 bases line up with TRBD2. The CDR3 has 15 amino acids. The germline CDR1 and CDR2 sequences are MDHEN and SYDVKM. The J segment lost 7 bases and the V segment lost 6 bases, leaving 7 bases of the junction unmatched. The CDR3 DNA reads TGTGCCAGCAGACCTAGCGGGGGGGGTAGAAATGAGCAGTTCTTC. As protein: CASRPSGGGRNEQFF.

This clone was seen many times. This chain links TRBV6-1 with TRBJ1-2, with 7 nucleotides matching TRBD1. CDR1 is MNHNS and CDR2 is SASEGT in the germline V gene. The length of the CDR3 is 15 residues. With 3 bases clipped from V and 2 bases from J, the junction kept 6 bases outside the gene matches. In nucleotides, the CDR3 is TGTGCCAGCAGTGATTGGACAGGTTCCAACTATGGCTACACCTTC. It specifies CASSDWTGSNYGYTF.

DNA of the CDR3: TGTGCCAGCAGCCAGGGACAGGGGACGGCCCACGAGCAGTACTTC. Its protein product is CASSQGQGTAHEQYF. The gene calls are TRBV5-5 and TRBJ2-7; 10 positions match TRBD1. The CDR3 is made up of 15 amino acids. Germline V gene data show CDR1 as SGHKS and CDR2 as YYEKEE (reference sequence). With 4 bases clipped from V and 5 bases from J, the junction kept 9 bases outside the gene matches.

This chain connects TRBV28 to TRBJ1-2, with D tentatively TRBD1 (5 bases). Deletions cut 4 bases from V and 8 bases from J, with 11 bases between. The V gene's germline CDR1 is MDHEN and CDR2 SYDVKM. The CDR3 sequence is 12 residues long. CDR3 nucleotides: TGTGCCAGCAGTTCAGGGTTAGGGGGCTACACCTTC. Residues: CASSSGLGGYTF.

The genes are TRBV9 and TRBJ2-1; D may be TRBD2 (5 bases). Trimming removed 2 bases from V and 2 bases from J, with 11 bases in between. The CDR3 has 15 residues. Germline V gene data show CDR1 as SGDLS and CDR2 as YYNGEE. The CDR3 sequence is CASSVDYPAYNEQFF. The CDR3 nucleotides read TGTGCCAGCAGCGTTGACTATCCAGCCTACAATGAGCAGTTCTTC.

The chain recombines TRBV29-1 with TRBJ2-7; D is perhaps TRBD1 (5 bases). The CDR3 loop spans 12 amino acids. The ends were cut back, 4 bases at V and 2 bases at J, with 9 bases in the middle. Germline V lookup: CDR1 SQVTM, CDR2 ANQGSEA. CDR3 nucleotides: TGCAGCGTTGGAGCAGGGACCTACGAGCAGTACTTC. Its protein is CSVGAGTYEQYF.

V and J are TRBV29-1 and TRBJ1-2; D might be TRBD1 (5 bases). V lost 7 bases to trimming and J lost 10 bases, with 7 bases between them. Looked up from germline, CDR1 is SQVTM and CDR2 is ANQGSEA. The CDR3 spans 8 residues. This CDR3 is CSGDDYTF. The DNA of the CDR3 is TGCAGCGGGGACGACTACACCTTC.

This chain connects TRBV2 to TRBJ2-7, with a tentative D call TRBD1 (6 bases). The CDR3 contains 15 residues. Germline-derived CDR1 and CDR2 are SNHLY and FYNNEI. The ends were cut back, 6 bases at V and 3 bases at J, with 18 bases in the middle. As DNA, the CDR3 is TGTGCCAGCAGGTGGGGCAGGGGCTTCAACTACGAGCAGTACTTC. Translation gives CASRWGRGFNYEQYF.

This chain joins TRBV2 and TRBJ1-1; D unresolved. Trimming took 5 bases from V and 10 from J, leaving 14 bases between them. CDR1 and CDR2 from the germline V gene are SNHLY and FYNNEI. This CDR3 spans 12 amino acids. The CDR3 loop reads CASSLSGAAAFF. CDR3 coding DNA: TGTGCCAGCAGTCTCAGTGGCGCTGCAGCTTTCTTT.

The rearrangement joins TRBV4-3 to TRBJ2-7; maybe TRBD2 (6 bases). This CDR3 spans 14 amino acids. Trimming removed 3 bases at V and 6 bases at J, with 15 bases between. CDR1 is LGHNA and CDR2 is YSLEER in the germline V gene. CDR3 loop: CASSHVLRGGEQYF. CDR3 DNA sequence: TGCGCCAGCAGCCATGTCCTCCGGGGAGGCGAGCAGTACTTC.

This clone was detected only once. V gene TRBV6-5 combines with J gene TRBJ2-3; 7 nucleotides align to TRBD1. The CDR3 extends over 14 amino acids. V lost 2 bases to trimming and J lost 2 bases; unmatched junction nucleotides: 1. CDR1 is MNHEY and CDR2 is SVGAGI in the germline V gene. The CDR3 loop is CASSYDRDTDTQYF. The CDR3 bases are TGTGCCAGCAGTTACGACAGGGACACAGATACGCAGTATTTT.

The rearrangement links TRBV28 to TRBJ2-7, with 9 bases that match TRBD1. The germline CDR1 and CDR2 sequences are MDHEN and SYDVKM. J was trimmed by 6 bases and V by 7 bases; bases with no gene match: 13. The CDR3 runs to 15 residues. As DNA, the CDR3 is TGTGCCAGCATAGGGACCGGGACAGGGAGTCGCGAGCAGTACTTC. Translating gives CASIGTGTGSREQYF.

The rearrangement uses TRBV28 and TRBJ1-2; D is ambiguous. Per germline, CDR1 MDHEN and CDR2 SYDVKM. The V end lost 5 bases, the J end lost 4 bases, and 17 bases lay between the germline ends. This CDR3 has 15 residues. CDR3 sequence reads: CASSRLSRSPYGYTF. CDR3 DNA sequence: TGTGCCAGCAGTCGGTTATCACGCTCCCCCTATGGCTACACCTTC.

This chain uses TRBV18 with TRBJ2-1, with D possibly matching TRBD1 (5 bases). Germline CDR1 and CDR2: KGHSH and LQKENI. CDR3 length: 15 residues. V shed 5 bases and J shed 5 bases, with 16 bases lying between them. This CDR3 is CASSSKGIRDNEQFF. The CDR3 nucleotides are TGTGCCAGCTCATCAAAGGGGATAAGGGACAATGAGCAGTTCTTC. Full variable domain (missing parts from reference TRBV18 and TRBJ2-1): NAGVMQNPRHLVRRRGQEARLRCSPMKGHSHVYWYRQLPEEGLKFMVYLQKENIIDESGMPKERFSAEFPKEGPSILRIQQVVRGDSAAYFCASSSKGIRDNEQFFGPGTRLTVL.

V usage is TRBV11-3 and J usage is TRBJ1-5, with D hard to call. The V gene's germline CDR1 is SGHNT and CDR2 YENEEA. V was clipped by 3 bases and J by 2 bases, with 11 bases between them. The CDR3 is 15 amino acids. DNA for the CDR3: TGTGCCAGCAGCTTTGTGTGTTGGTGCAATCAGCCCCAGCATTTT. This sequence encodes CASSFVCWCNQPQHF.

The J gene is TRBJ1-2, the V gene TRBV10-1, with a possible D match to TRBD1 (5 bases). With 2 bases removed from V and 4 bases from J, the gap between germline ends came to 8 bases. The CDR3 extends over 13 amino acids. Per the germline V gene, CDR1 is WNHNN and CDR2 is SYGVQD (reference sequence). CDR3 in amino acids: CASSEDSSYGYTF. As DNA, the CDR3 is TGCGCCAGCAGTGAGGACAGTTCCTATGGCTACACCTTC.

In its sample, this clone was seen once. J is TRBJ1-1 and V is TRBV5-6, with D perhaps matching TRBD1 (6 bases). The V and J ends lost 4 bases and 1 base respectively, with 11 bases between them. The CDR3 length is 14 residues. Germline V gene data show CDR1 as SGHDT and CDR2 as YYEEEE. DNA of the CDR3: TGTGCCAGCAGCCAAGGACAGCGGAACACTGAAGCTTTCTTT. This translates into CASSQGQRNTEAFF.

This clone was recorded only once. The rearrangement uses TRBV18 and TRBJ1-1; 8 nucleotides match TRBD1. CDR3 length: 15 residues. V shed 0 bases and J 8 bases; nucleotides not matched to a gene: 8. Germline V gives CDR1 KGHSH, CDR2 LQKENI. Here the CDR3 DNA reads TGTGCCAGCTCACCACCCCTCGACAGGGGCATAGAAGCTTTCTTT. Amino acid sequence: CASSPPLDRGIEAFF.